Described below is a single TCR beta chain sequence and its context. The antigen remains undetermined. TCRdb reanalyzed the 5' RACE reads, giving one entry per CDR3 protein sequence and no DNA. The sample holds approximately 420,000 distinct CDR3 sequences. This sample was taken from a study of T cells expressing NK-cell markers. Study-level points and caveats: It remained uncertain whether the expanded NKG2C+ T cell clones were specific for HCMV antigens. Each of roughly six donors carried dominant NKG2C+ clonotypes accounting for about 1.0-8% of CD8+ T cells.

The CDR3 consists of 14 residues. Germline CDR1 is SQVTM and CDR2 is ANQGSEA. The sequenced material came from blood T cells: a sorted CD56 or NKG2C T cell subset, CD4+ or CD8+ T cells, or bulk PBMC T cells (not recorded which). The V call is TRBV29-1, the J call TRBJ2-7. This clonotype was obtained from a woman between 45 and 65 years old in good health. The CDR3 reads CSVGLHFPSYEQYF.